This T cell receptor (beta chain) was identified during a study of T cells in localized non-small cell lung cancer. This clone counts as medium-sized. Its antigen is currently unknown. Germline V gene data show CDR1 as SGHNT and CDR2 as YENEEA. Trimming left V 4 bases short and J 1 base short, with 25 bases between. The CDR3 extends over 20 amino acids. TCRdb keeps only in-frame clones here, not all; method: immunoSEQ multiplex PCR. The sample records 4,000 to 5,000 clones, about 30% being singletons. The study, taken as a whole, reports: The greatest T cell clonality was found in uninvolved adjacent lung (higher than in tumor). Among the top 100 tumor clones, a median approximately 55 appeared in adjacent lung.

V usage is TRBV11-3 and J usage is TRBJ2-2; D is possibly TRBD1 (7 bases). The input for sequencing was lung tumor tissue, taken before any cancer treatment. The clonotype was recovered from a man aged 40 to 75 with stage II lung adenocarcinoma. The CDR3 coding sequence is TGTGCCAGCAGCTCCGAATTCGGACTCGCGGGACAGAGGAACACCGGGGAGCTGTTTTTT. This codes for CASSSEFGLAGQRNTGELFF.